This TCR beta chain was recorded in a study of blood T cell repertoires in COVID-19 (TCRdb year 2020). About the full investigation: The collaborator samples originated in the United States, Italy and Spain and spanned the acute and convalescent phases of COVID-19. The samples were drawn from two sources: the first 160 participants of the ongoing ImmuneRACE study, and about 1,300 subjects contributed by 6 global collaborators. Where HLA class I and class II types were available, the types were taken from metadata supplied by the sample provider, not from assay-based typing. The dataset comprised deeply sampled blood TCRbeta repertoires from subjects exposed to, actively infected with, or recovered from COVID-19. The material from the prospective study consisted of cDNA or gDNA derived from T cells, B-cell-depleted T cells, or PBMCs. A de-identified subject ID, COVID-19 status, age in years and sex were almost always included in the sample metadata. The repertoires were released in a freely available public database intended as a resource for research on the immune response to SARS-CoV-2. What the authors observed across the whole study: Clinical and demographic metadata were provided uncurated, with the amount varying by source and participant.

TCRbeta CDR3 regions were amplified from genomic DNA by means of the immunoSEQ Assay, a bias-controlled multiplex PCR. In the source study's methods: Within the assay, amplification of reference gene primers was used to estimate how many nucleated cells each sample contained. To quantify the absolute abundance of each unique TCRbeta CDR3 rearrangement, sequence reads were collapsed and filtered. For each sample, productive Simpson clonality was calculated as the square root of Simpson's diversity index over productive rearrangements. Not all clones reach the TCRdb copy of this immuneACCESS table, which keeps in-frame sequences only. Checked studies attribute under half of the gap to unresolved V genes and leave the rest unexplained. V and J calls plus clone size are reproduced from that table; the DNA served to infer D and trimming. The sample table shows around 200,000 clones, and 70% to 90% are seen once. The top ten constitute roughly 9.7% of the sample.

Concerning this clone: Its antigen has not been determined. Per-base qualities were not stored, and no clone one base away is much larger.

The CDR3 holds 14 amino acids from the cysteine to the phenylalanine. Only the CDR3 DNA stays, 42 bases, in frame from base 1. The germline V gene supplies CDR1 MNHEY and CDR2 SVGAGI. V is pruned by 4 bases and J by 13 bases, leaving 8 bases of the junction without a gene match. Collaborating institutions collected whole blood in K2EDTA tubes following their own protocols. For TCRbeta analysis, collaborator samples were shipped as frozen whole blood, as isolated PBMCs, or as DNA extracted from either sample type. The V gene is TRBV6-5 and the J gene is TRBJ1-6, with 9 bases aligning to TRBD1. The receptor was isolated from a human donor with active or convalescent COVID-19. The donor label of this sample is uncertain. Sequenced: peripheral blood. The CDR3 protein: CASSWDRARGPLHF. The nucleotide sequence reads TGTGCCAGCAGTTGGGACAGGGCCCGAGGGCCCCTCCACTTT.